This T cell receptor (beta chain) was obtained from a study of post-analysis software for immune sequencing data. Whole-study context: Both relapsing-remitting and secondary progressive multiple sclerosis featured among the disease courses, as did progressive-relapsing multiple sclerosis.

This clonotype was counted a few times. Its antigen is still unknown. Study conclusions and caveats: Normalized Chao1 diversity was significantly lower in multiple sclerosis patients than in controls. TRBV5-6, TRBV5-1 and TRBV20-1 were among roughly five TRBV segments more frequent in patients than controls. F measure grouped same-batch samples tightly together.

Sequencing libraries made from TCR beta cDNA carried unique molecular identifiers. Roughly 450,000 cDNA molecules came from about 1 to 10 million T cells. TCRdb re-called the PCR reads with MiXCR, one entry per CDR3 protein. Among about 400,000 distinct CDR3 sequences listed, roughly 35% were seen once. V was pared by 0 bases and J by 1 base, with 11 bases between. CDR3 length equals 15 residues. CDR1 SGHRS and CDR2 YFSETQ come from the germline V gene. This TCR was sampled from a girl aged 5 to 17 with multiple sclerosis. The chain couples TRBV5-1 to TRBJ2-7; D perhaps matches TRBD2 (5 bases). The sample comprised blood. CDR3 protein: CASSLDAGRSYEQYF. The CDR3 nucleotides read TGCGCCAGCAGCTTGGATGCGGGCCGGTCCTACGAGCAGTACTTC.